This TCR beta chain was obtained from a study of control samples from healthy donors and cancer patients. The repertoire was sequenced with immunoSEQ multiplex PCR; TCRdb's copy has only in-frame clones and lacks some. The data contain approximately 97,000 clones, about 91% of them singletons. The germline gives CDR1 SGHNT, CDR2 YYREEE (reference sequence). V lost 5 bases and J lost 4; bases outside the gene matches: 10. The CDR3 length is 17 residues. Sequencing used blood. The chain recombines TRBV5-4 with TRBJ2-2; 11 nucleotides agree with TRBD2. The sequence was collected from a woman younger than 30 in good health. CDR3 bases: TGTGCCAGCAGATTGTTACTAGCGGGAGCTACCACCGGGGAGCTGTTTTTT. Translating it yields CASRLLLAGATTGELFF. Filled out from reference TRBV5-4 and TRBJ2-2, the complete variable domain reads ETGVTQSPTHLIKTRGQQVTLRCSSQSGHNTVSWYQQALGQGPQFIFQYYREEENGRGNFPPRFSGLQFPNYSSELNVNALELDDSALYLCASRLLLAGATTGELFFGEGSRLTVL.